The 9 T cell receptor beta chains listed next were all sequenced from one sample in a study of blood T cell repertoires in COVID-19. Clones were sequenced by immunoSEQ multiplex PCR, and TCRdb holds only the in-frame ones, with some missing. The sample holds about 220,000 clones; 82% are singletons and the top ten take 3% to 4%. The sequenced material came from PBMCs or T cells enriched from blood (not recorded which). These receptor sequences come from a woman aged 55-70 years who had recovered from COVID-19.

CDR3 DNA: TGCAGCGCCACACAGGGTGAACTGGGAGGGACGCAGTATTTT. Encoded protein: CSATQGELGGTQYF. This sequence joins TRBV29-1 and TRBJ2-3, with D tentatively TRBD2 (7 bases). Germline V gene lookup returns CDR1 SQVTM and CDR2 ANQGSEA. This CDR3 spans 14 amino acids. Trimming cost V 7 bases and J 9 bases, with 23 bases left between them.

The chain links TRBV4-3 to TRBJ1-4; 10 bases are a match to TRBD1. The CDR3 has 16 amino acids. Germline CDR1 reads LGHNA; CDR2 reads YSLEER. The ends lost 4 bases at V and 7 bases at J; junction bases unmatched: 9. CDR3 sequence reads: CASSLDRGQGFEKLFF. CDR3 nucleotide sequence: TGCGCCAGCAGCCTCGATCGGGGACAGGGGTTTGAAAAACTGTTTTTT.

The V call is TRBV4-2, the J call TRBJ1-2, with D hard to call. The germline V and J ends were trimmed by 0 bases and 2 bases, with 10 bases remaining between them. The CDR3 is 15 residues long. Per the germline V gene, CDR1 is LGHNA and CDR2 is YNFKEQ. The CDR3 sequence: CASSQDRVPNYGYTF. CDR3 nucleotide sequence: TGTGCCAGCAGCCAAGATCGGGTCCCGAACTATGGCTACACCTTC.

The chain carries TRBV10-3 and TRBJ1-2; 9 bases agree with TRBD1. With V trimmed by 10 bases and J by 8 bases, 11 bases remained unmatched. The CDR3 spans 13 residues. Germline CDR1 ENHRY, CDR2 SYGVKD. The CDR3 sequence: CANAPPTGGGYTF. CDR3 sequence (DNA): TGTGCCAACGCTCCACCGACAGGGGGAGGCTACACCTTC.

This rearrangement joins TRBV29-1 to TRBJ1-5; D is unclear. The CDR3 contains 13 residues. V was cut by 3 bases and J by 6 bases, with 12 bases left in between. The germline V gene encodes CDR1 SQVTM and CDR2 ANQGSEA. The CDR3: CSVEGGPGQPQHF. CDR3 nucleotide sequence: TGCAGCGTTGAGGGCGGGCCCGGTCAGCCCCAGCATTTT. Full variable domain (outside the CDR3, taken from reference TRBV29-1 and TRBJ1-5): SAVISQKPSRDICQRGTSLTIQCQVDSQVTMMFWYRQQPGQSLTLIATANQGSEATYESGFVIDKFPISRPNLTFSTLTVSNMSPEDSSIYLCSVEGGPGQPQHFGDGTRLSIL.

The chain has TRBV6-1 and TRBJ2-3; D is perhaps TRBD1 (5 bases). The CDR3 loop spans 15 amino acids. The germline V gene has CDR1 MNHNS and CDR2 SASEGT. The germline V and J ends were trimmed by 3 bases and 3 bases, with 13 bases remaining between them. CDR3 loop: CASSEVTVATDTQYF. The DNA of the CDR3 is TGTGCCAGCAGTGAGGTGACAGTGGCGACAGATACGCAGTATTTT.

This chain connects TRBV7-2 to TRBJ2-6; no definite D call. The CDR3 loop spans 14 amino acids. Trimming stripped 5 bases from V and 4 bases from J, with 9 bases between. Looked up from germline, CDR1 is SGHTA and CDR2 is FQGNSA. Here the CDR3 DNA reads TGTGCCAGCAGCCACGGTACGGGGGCCAACGTCCTGACTTTC. This translates into CASSHGTGANVLTF.

CDR3 nucleotides: TGTGCCAGCAGCTTAGAAATTCGGCGGGCCCTCCCCTACGAGCAGTACTTC. This gives the protein CASSLEIRRALPYEQYF. This chain uses TRBV7-9 with TRBJ2-7, with a weak D call TRBD2 (5 bases). This CDR3 is 17 amino acids long. The V end lost 1 base, the J end lost 2 bases, and 18 bases lay between the germline ends. Germline V CDR1 and CDR2: SEHNR, FQNEAQ (reference sequence).

This rearrangement joins TRBV11-3 to TRBJ2-5, with D possibly matching TRBD1 (6 bases). CDR1 and CDR2 (germline): SGHNT, YENEEA. Trimming took off 5 bases at V and 5 bases at J, with 18 bases between the two ends. This CDR3 region has 15 residues. The CDR3 here is CASSRSGTQGETQYF. CDR3 coding DNA: TGTGCCAGCAGCAGGTCCGGGACACAAGGCGAGACCCAGTACTTC.